Listed here is a single T cell receptor (beta chain). Per the original data handling: How many nucleated cells were present was estimated from reference gene primer amplification. Method: immunoSEQ multiplex PCR; TCRdb's copy keeps in-frame clones and lacks some. That table supplies the V and J calls and clone size; D and trimming were determined from the DNA. The sample lists 180,000 or so clones, about 81% occurring once. The CDR3 is made up of 14 amino acids. Trimming at V came to 3 bases and at J to 3 bases, leaving 4 bases not matched to a gene. Germline CDR1 reads MDHEN; CDR2 reads SYDVKM. This entry belongs to a study of blood T cell repertoires in COVID-19. Study-level background: The study drew acute and convalescent COVID-19 samples from the United States, Italy and Spain.

The V and J genes are TRBV28 and TRBJ2-7; 8 bases map to TRBD1. The sequenced sample consisted of peripheral blood. This TCR derives from a woman in her 70s with acute or convalescent COVID-19. The CDR3 nucleotides are TGTGCCAGCAGTTTCAAAGGGACAGGCTACGAGCAGTACTTC. It is translated as CASSFKGTGYEQYF.